Following are 15 T cell receptor beta chains from one sample sequenced in a study of a mutant IDH1 vaccine in newly diagnosed glioma. Method: immunoSEQ multiplex PCR; TCRdb's copy keeps in-frame clones and lacks some. The profile shows over 50,000 clones, around 80% of them singletons. Time point meaning: week 5, during vaccination. The content of each vaccine dose was 300 ug of mutant IDH1 20-mer peptide, and topical imiquimod accompanied it. Their target antigens are unknown. The sample was PBMCs, taken from a glioma patient whose treatment included an IDH1 peptide vaccine. These receptor sequences come from a man aged 25-45 years with glioma.

J is TRBJ2-2 and V is TRBV6-5; D not certain. This CDR3 region has 15 residues. Germline V gives CDR1 MNHEY, CDR2 SVGAGI. Trimming stripped 7 bases from V and 4 bases from J, with 16 bases between. The CDR3 reads CASTPSSAITGELFF. DNA for the CDR3: TGTGCCAGCACCCCAAGTTCGGCTATCACCGGGGAGCTGTTTTTT.

The chain joins TRBV5-1 to TRBJ2-1, with 9 bases identical to TRBD1. Looked up from germline, CDR1 is SGHRS and CDR2 is YFSETQ. Germline trimming cut 0 bases from V and 3 bases from J; bases unmatched to any gene: 1. The CDR3 totals 15 residues. The CDR3 DNA sequence: TGCGCCAGCAGCTTGGCGGGACAGGGCTACAATGAGCAGTTCTTC. Its protein product is CASSLAGQGYNEQFF.

The gene calls are TRBV7-9 and TRBJ1-1; D is unclear. Trimming took off 3 bases at V and 4 bases at J, with 3 bases between the two ends. Per the germline V gene, CDR1 is SEHNR and CDR2 is FQNEAQ (reference sequence). This CDR3 comprises 11 residues. CDR3 bases: TGTGCCAGCAGCTTGACCACTGAAGCTTTCTTT. Translated, it gives CASSLTTEAFF.

This clone was observed a few times. The chain joins TRBV6-5 to TRBJ1-1; D gene uncertain. This CDR3 is built from 14 residues. Germline V CDR1 and CDR2: MNHEY, SVGAGI. V lost 9 bases and J 1 base, leaving 15 bases between the germline ends. The CDR3 bases are TGTGCCAGTATGAGTCGTTCAGGGAACACTGAAGCTTTCTTT. It encodes CASMSRSGNTEAFF.

This chain joins TRBV9 and TRBJ2-2; TRBD2 might be the D (6 bases). Germline V lookup: CDR1 SGDLS, CDR2 YYNGEE. V was pared by 5 bases and J by 7 bases, with 15 bases between. The CDR3 spans 14 residues. CDR3 residues: CASRSQEGLGELFF. The CDR3 DNA reads TGTGCCAGCAGATCTCAGGAGGGCCTCGGGGAGCTGTTTTTT. The entire variable domain, with the rest obtained from reference TRBV9 and TRBJ2-2, is as follows: DSGVTQTPKHLITATGQRVTLRCSPRSGDLSVYWYQQSLDQGLQFLIQYYNGEERAKGNILERFSAQQFPDLHSELNLSSLELGDSALYFCASRSQEGLGELFFGEGSRLTVL.

This chain joins TRBV29-1 and TRBJ2-3, with TRBD2 matching over 8 bases. The V and J ends lost 6 bases and 1 base, in that order; junction bases with no gene match: 6. CDR1 and CDR2 (germline): SQVTM, ANQGSEA. The CDR3 runs to 14 residues. This CDR3 reads CSVNRGGGTDTQYF. The CDR3 DNA reads as TGCAGCGTCAATCGGGGGGGCGGCACAGATACGCAGTATTTT.

The V gene is TRBV15, the J gene TRBJ1-6, with D maybe TRBD1 (6 bases). Germline V lookup: CDR1 LNHNV, CDR2 YYDKDF (reference sequence). V was shortened by 0 bases and J by 7 bases, with 10 bases between the two germline ends. The CDR3 length is 15 residues. CDR3 sequence reads: CATSRDRGGNSPLHF. CDR3 nucleotides: TGTGCCACCAGCAGAGACAGGGGAGGGAATTCACCCCTCCACTTT.

The chain combines TRBV7-9 with TRBJ1-5, with 9 bases fitting TRBD1. The ends lost 1 base at V and 0 bases at J; junction bases unmatched: 4. This CDR3 contains 17 residues. The V gene's germline CDR1 is SEHNR and CDR2 FQNEAQ (reference sequence). CDR3 in DNA: TGTGCCAGCAGCTTAGGACAGGGGGTCCCTAGCAATCAGCCCCAGCATTTT. Translation: CASSLGQGVPSNQPQHF.

This clone occurred a few times. The chain is built from TRBV2 and TRBJ1-2; no firm D call. The CDR3 extends over 10 amino acids. V was shortened by 5 bases and J by 8 bases, with 6 bases between the two germline ends. Per germline, CDR1 SNHLY and CDR2 FYNNEI. The CDR3 reads CASSLGGYTF. The DNA of the CDR3 is TGTGCCAGCAGTTTGGGGGGCTACACCTTC.

This chain links TRBV10-3 with TRBJ1-2; D remains unclear. The CDR3 loop spans 15 amino acids. Trimming took 0 bases from V and 4 from J, leaving 12 bases between them. Germline lookup yields CDR1 ENHRY and CDR2 SYGVKD. CDR3 loop: CAISESQAGGYGYTF. DNA of the CDR3: TGTGCCATCAGTGAGTCGCAAGCGGGCGGCTATGGCTACACCTTC.

The rearrangement joins TRBV15 to TRBJ2-6, with D hard to call. The CDR3 loop spans 15 amino acids. Germline V CDR1 and CDR2: LNHNV, YYDKDF (reference sequence). Between the trimmed V and J ends, which lost 0 bases and 0 bases, there was a span of 3 bases. CDR3: CATSRDNSGANVLTF. CDR3 DNA sequence: TGTGCCACCAGCAGAGACAACTCTGGGGCCAACGTCCTGACTTTC.

The gene calls are TRBV28 and TRBJ1-1; tentative D call: TRBD1 (6 bases). Germline-derived CDR1 and CDR2 are MDHEN and SYDVKM. V lost 3 bases, J lost 5 bases, and 19 bases lay in between. This CDR3 comprises 16 residues. The CDR3 is CASSFRLWGRRTEAFF. The CDR3 coding sequence is TGTGCCAGCAGTTTCCGTTTGTGGGGGCGGAGAACTGAAGCTTTCTTT.

This chain uses TRBV6-1 with TRBJ1-2; a possible D gene is TRBD1 (6 bases). Trimming took off 8 bases at V and 5 bases at J, with 18 bases between the two ends. Looked up from germline, CDR1 is MNHNS and CDR2 is SASEGT. This CDR3 region has 14 residues. As DNA, the CDR3 is TGTGCCAGCTCCCGGATGGGGGGGCTTTATGGCTACACCTTC. It codes for CASSRMGGLYGYTF.

The CDR3, as DNA: TGCGCCAGCAGCTTTGGGACGGCTAATTTCTTT. Translation gives CASSFGTANFF. This sequence joins TRBV5-1 and TRBJ1-1; maybe TRBD1 (5 bases). CDR3 length: 11 residues. Trimming shortened V by 2 bases and J by 13 bases, and 12 bases separated the two germline ends. Germline CDR1 is SGHRS and CDR2 is YFSETQ.

J is TRBJ1-5 and V is TRBV7-9; D not certain. V was pared by 4 bases and J by 9 bases, with 16 bases between. The CDR3 sequence is 14 residues long. Germline values: CDR1 SEHNR, CDR2 FQNEAQ (reference sequence). In DNA, the CDR3 is TGTGCCAGCAGCTCCGACCAAGATACTGGGCCCCAGCATTTT. It yields the protein CASSSDQDTGPQHF.